The sequence of this T cell receptor (beta chain) was determined in a study of lymphopenia after photon versus proton radiotherapy. Sequencing used immunoSEQ multiplex PCR; TCRdb keeps in-frame clones, though not all of them. Counted here are approximately 170,000 clones, roughly nine tenths occurring once; the ten biggest clones make up around 4.5%. This clone was seen only once. With 4 bases clipped from V and 7 bases from J, the junction kept 15 bases outside the gene matches. The germline V gene has CDR1 MNHNS and CDR2 SASEGT. CDR3 size: 17 residues. The specimen comprised peripheral blood, sampled from a patient treated with photon-based radiotherapy. The TCR comes from a man in his fifties or sixties with gastric cancer. The chain carries TRBV6-1 and TRBJ1-5, with TRBD1 identical over 8 bases. The CDR3 nucleotides are TGTGCCAGCAGTGGAGGACAGGGCATAATCGTGGGGCAGCCCCAGCATTTT. Its translation: CASSGGQGIIVGQPQHF.